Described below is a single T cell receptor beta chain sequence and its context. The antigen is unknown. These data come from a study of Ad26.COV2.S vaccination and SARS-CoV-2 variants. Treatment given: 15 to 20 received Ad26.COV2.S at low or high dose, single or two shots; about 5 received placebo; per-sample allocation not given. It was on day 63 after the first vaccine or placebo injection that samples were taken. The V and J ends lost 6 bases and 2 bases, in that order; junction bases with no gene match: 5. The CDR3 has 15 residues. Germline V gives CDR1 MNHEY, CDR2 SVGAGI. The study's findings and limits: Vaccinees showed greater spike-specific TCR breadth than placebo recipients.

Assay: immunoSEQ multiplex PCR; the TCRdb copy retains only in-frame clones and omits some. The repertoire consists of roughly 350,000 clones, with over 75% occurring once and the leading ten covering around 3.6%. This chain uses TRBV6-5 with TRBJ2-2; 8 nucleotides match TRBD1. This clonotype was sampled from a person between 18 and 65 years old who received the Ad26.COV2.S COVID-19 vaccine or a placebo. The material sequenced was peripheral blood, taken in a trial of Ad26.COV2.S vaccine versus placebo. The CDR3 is CASRAGGVNTGELFF. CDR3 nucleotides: TGTGCCAGCAGGGCAGGGGGCGTAAACACCGGGGAGCTGTTTTTT.